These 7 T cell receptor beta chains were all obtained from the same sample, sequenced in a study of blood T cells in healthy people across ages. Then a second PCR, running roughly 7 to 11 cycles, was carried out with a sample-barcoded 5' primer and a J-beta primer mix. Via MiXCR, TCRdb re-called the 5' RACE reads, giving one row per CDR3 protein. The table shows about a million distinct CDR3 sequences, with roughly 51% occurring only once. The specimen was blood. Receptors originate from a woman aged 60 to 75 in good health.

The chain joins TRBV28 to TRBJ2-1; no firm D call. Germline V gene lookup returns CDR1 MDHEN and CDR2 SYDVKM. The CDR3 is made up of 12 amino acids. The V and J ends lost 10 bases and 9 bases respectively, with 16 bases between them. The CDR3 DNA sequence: TGTGCCACCATTGCTACGGAACGTGAGCAGTTCTTC. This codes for CATIATEREQFF. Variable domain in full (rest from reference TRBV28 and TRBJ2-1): DVKVTQSSRYLVKRTGEKVFLECVQDMDHENMFWYRQDPGLGLRLIYFSYDVKMKEKGDIPEGYSVSREKKERFSLILESASTNQTSMYLCATIATEREQFFGPGTRLTVL.

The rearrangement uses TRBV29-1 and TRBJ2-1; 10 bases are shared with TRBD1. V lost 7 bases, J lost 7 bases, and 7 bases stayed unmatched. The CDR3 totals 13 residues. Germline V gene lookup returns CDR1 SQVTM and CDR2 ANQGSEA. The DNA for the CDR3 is TGCAGCGCCGGGACAGGGGCAGTTAATGAGCAGTTCTTC. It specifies CSAGTGAVNEQFF.

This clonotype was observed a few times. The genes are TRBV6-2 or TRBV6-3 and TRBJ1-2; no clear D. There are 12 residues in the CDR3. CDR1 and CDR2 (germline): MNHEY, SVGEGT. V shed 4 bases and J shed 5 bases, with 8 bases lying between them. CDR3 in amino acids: CASSSNAYGYTF. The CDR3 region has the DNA TGTGCCAGCAGTTCAAACGCTTATGGCTACACCTTC.

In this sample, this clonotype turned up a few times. CDR3 nucleotides: TGTGCCAGCAGTTTATCTTCGGCTGGGACAGGGACTAGCGGGAGTAAGGGAGAGACCCAGTACTTC. Translated, it gives CASSLSSAGTGTSGSKGETQYF. The chain has TRBV28 and TRBJ2-5; 14 nucleotides agree with TRBD2. V gave up 1 base and J gave up 4 bases; unmatched junction bases: 20. The CDR3 sequence is 22 residues long. From germline, CDR1 is MDHEN and CDR2 SYDVKM.

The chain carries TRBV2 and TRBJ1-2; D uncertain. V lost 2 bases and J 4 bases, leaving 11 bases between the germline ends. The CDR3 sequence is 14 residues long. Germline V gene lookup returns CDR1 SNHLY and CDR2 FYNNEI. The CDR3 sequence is CASSERRTAYGYTF. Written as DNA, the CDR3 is TGTGCCAGCAGTGAACGGCGGACGGCCTATGGCTACACCTTC.

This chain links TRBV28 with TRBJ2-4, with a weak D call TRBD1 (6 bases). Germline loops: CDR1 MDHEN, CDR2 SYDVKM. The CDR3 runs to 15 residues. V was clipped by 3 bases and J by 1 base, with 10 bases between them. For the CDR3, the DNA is TGTGCCAGCAGTTTTCGGCAGGGGGCCAAAAACATTCAGTACTTC. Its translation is CASSFRQGAKNIQYF.

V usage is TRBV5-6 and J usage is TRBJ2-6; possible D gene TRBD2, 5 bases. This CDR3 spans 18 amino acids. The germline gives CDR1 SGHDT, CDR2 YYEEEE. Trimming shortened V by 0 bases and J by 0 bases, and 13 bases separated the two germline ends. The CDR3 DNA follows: TGTGCCAGCAGCTTGGTCGAGGGTATAGTCTCTGGGGCCAACGTCCTGACTTTC. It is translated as CASSLVEGIVSGANVLTF.